One T cell receptor beta chain is described in this entry. With 7 bases clipped from V and 3 bases from J, the junction kept 9 bases outside the gene matches. The CDR3 length is 15 residues. Germline CDR1 reads SNHLY; CDR2 reads FYNNEI. Some clones are missing from TCRdb's copy, which holds only in-frame ones; the method was immunoSEQ multiplex PCR. Among around 30,000 clones listed, approximately 85% were seen once. The entry originates in a study of control samples from healthy donors and cancer patients. The chain joins TRBV2 to TRBJ2-3; 8 bases line up with TRBD1. The TCR was taken from a woman aged 55-70 years with head and neck cancer. Source material: PBMCs. This CDR3 reads CASTLQGGETDTQYF. The CDR3 DNA sequence: TGTGCCAGCACCCTACAGGGGGGAGAAACAGATACGCAGTATTTT.